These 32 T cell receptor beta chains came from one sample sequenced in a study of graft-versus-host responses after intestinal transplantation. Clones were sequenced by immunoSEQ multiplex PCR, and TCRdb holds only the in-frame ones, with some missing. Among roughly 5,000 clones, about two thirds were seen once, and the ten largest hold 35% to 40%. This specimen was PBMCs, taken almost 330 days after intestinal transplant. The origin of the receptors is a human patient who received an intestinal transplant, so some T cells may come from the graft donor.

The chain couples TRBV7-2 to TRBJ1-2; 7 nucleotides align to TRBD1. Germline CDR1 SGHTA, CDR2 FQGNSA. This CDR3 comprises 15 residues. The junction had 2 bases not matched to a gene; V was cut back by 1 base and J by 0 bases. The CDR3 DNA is TGTGCCAGCAGCTTAGTTCAGGGGGCTAACTATGGCTACACCTTC. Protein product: CASSLVQGANYGYTF. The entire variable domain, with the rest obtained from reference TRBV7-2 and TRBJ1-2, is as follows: GAGVSQSPSNKVTEKGKDVELRCDPISGHTALYWYRQSLGQGLEFLIYFQGNSAPDKSGLPSDRFSAERTGGSVSTLTIQRTQQEDSAVYLCASSLVQGANYGYTFGSGTRLTVV.

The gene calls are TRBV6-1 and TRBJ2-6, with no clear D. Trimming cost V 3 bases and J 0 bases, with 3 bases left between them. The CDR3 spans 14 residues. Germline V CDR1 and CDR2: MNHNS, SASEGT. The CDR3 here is CASSEVSGANVLTF. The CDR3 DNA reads TGTGCCAGCAGTGAGGTCTCTGGGGCCAACGTCCTGACTTTC.

CDR3 coding DNA: TGCGCCAGCAGCCAAGCTAGCGGGGGTCTCTACGAGCAGTACTTC. It translates to CASSQASGGLYEQYF. This chain joins TRBV4-3 and TRBJ2-7, with 10 bases aligning to TRBD2. CDR1 and CDR2 from the germline V gene are LGHNA and YSLEER. With V trimmed by 1 base and J by 3 bases, 3 bases remained unmatched. The CDR3 has 15 residues.

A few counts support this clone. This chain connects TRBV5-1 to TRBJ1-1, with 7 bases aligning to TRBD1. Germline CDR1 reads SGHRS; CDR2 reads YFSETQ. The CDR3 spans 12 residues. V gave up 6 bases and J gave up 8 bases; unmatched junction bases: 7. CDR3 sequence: CASTDREREAFF. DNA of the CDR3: TGCGCCAGCACCGACAGGGAAAGGGAAGCTTTCTTT.

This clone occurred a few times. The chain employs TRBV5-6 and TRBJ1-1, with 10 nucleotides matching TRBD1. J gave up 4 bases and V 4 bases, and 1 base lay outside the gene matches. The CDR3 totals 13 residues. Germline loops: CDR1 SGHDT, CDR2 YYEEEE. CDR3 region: CASSRTGGTEAFF. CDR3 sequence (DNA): TGTGCCAGCAGCCGGACAGGGGGCACTGAAGCTTTCTTT.

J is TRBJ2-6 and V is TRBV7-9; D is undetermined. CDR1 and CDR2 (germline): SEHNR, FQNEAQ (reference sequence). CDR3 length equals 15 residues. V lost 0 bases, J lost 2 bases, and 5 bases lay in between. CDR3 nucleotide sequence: TGTGCCAGCAGCTTAGCACGGACTGGGGCCAACGTCCTGACTTTC. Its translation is CASSLARTGANVLTF.

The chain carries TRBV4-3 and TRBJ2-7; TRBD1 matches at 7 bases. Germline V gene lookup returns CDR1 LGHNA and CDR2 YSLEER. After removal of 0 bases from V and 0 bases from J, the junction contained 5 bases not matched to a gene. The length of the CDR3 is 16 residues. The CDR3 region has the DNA TGCGCCAGCAGCCAAGAAGGGGGACAGCCCTCCTACGAGCAGTACTTC. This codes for CASSQEGGQPSYEQYF.

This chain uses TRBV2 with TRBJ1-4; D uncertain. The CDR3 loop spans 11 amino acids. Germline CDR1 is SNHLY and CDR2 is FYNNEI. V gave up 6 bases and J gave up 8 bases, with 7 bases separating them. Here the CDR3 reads CASSQVEKLFF. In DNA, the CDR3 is TGTGCCAGCAGCCAGGTGGAAAAACTGTTTTTT. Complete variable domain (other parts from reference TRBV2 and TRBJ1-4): EPEVTQTPSHQVTQMGQEVILRCVPISNHLYFYWYRQILGQKVEFLVSFYNNEISEKSEIFDDQFSVERPDGSNFTLKIRSTKLEDSAMYFCASSQVEKLFFGSGTQLSVL.

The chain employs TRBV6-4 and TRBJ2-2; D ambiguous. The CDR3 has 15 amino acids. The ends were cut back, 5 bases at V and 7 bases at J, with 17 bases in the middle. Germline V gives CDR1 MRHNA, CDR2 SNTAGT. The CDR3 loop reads CASSQDLANSGELFF. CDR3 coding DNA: TGTGCCAGCAGTCAGGACCTGGCTAATAGCGGGGAGCTGTTTTTT.

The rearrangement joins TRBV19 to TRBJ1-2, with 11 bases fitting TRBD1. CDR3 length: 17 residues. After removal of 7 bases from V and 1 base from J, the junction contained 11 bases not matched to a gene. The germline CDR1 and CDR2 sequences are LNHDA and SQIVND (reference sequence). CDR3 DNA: TGTGCCAGTACTGAGGACAGGGGGCTTTACCATAACTATGGCTACACCTTC. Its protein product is CASTEDRGLYHNYGYTF.

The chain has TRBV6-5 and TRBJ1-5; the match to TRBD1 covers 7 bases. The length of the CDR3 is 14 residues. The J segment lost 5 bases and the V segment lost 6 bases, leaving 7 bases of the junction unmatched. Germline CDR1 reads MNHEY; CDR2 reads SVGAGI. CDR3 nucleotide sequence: TGTGCCAGCAGATCAGGGGGTGCGGATCAGCCCCAGCATTTT. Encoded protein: CASRSGGADQPQHF.

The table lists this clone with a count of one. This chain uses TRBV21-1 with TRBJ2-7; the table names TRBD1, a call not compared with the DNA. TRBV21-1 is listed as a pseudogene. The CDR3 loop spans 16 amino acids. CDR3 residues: CASSKEDSEYLYEQYF. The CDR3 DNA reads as TGTGCCAGCAGCAAAGAAGACAGTGAGTATCTCTACGAGCAGTACTTC.

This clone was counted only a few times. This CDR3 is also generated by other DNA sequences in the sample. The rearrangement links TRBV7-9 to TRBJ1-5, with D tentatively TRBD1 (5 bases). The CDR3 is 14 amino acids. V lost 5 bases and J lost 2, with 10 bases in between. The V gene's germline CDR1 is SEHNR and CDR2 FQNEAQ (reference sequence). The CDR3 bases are TGTGCCAGCAGCCTTGGGACGGGCAATCAGCCCCAGCATTTT. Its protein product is CASSLGTGNQPQHF.

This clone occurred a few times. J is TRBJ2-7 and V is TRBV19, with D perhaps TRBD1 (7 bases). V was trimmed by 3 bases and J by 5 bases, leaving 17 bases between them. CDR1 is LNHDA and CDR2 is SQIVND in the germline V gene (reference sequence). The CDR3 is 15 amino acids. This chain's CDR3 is CASSMGQGGSNEQYF. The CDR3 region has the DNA TGTGCCAGTAGTATGGGCCAGGGGGGTAGCAACGAGCAGTACTTC.

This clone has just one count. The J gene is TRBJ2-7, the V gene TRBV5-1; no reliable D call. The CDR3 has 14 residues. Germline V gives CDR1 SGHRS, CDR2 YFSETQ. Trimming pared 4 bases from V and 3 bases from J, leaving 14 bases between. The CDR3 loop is CASSPDLSSYEQYF. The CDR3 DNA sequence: TGCGCCAGCAGCCCTGACCTGTCAAGCTACGAGCAGTACTTC.

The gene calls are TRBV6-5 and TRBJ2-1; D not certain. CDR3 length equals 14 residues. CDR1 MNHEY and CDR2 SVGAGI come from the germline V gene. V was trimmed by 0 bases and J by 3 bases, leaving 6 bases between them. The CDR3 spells CASSYSDFYNEQFF. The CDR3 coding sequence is TGTGCCAGCAGTTACTCGGATTTCTACAATGAGCAGTTCTTC.

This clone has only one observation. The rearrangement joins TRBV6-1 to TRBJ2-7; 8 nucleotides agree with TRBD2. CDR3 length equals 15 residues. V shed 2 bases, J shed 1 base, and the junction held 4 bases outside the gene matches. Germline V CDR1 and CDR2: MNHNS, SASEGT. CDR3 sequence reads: CASSESGGGSYEQYF. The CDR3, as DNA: TGTGCCAGCAGTGAAAGCGGGGGTGGGTCCTACGAGCAGTACTTC.

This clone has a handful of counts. The CDR3 loop is CASSKGTRETDTQYF. The CDR3 bases are TGTGCCAGCAGTAAAGGGACGCGTGAGACAGATACGCAGTATTTT. The chain uses TRBV6-6 and TRBJ2-3; either TRBD1 or TRBD2 may fit D (5 bases each). CDR3 length equals 15 residues. CDR1 is MNHNY, CDR2 SVGAGI, per germline (reference sequence). V was shortened by 5 bases and J by 3 bases, with 15 bases between the two germline ends.

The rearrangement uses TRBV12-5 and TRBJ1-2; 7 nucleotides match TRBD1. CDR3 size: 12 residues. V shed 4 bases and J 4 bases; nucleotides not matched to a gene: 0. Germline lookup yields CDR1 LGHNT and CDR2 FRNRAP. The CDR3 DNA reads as TGTGCTAGTGGTTGGGACAGCTATGGCTACACCTTC. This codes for CASGWDSYGYTF.

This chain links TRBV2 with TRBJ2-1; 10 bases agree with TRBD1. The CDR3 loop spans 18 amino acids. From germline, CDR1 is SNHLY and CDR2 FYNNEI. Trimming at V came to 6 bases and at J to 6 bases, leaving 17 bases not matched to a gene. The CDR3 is CASRLTFLRQGAFNEQFF. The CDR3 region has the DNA TGTGCCAGCAGACTAACCTTCCTCCGACAGGGGGCGTTCAATGAGCAGTTCTTC.

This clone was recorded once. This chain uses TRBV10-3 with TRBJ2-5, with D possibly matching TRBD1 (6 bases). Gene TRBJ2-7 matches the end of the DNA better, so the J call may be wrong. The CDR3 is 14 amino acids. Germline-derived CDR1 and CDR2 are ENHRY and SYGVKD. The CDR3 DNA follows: TGTGCCATCAGTGAGGGACAGAGCTCCTACGAGCAGTACTTC. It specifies CAISEGQSSYEQYF.

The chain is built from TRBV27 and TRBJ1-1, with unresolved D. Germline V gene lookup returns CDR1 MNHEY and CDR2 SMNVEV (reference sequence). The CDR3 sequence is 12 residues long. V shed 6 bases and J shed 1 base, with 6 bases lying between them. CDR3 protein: CASSRGNTEAFF. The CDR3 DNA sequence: TGTGCCAGCAGCCGGGGGAACACTGAAGCTTTCTTT.

The CDR3 loop reads CASSELAGTTDTQYF. Here the CDR3 DNA reads TGTGCCAGCAGTGAACTAGCGGGGACGACAGATACGCAGTATTTT. The rearrangement joins TRBV6-4 to TRBJ2-3, with 10 bases aligning to TRBD2. The CDR3 spans 15 residues. The V gene's germline CDR1 is MRHNA and CDR2 SNTAGT. The trim removed 3 bases at V and 3 bases at J, leaving 3 bases unmatched.

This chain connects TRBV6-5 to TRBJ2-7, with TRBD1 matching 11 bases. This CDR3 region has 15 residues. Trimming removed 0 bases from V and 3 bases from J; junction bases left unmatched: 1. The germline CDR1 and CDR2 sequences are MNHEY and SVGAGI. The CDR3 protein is CASSYSGTGGYEQYF. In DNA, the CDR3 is TGTGCCAGCAGTTACTCCGGGACAGGGGGCTACGAGCAGTACTTC.

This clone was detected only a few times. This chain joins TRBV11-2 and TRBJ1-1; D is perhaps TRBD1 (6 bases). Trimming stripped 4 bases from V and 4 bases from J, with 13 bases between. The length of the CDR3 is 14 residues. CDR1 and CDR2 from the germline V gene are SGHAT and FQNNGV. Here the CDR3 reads CASSSRGAATEAFF. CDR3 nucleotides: TGTGCCAGCAGCTCCCGGGGGGCAGCCACTGAAGCTTTCTTT.

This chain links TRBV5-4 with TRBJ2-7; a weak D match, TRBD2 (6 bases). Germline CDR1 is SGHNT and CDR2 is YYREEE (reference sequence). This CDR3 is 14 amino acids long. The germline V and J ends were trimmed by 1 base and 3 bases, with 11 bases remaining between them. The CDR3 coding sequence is TGTGCCAGCAGCTTGCGGGGACTGGACTACGAGCAGTACTTC. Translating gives CASSLRGLDYEQYF.

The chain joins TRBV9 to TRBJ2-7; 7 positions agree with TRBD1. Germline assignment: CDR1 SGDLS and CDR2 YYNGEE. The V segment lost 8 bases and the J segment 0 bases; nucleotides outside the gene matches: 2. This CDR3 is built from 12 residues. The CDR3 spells CARTGSSYEQYF. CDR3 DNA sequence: TGTGCCAGGACAGGGAGCTCCTACGAGCAGTACTTC.

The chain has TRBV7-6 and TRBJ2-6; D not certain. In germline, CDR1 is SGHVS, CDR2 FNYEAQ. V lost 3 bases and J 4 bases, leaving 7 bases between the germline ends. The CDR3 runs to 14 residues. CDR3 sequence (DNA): TGTGCCAGCAGCTTGGGCTCCGGGGCCAACGTCCTGACTTTC. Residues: CASSLGSGANVLTF.

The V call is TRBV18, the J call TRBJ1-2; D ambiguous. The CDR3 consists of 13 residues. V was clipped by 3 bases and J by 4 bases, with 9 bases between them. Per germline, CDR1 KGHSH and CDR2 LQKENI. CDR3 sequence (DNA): TGTGCCAGCTCACCTGACGGAACCTATGGCTACACCTTC. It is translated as CASSPDGTYGYTF.

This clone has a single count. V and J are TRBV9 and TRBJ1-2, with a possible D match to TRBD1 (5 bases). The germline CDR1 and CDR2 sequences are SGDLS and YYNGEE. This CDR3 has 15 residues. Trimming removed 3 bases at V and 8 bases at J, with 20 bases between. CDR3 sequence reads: CASSGPRTGGEGYTF. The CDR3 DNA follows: TGTGCCAGCAGCGGCCCTCGGACGGGGGGTGAAGGCTACACCTTC.

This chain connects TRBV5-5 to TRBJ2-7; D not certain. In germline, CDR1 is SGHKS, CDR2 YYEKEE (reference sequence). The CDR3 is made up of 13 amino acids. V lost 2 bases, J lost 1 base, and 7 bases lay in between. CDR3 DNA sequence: TGTGCCAGCAGCTTTGGGGTTTCCTACGAGCAGTACTTC. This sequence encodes CASSFGVSYEQYF.

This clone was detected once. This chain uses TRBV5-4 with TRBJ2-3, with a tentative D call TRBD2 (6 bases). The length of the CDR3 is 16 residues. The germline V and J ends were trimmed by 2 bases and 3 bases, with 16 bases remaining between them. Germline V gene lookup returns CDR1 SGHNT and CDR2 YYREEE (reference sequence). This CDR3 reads CASSFELARATDTQYF. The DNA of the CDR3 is TGTGCCAGCAGCTTTGAACTAGCAAGGGCTACAGATACGCAGTATTTT.